This paragraph covers one T cell receptor (beta chain) sequence. Blood CD8+ and CD4+ T cells underwent high-throughput TCR beta sequencing. This entry is derived from a study of CD8 T cells in Susac syndrome. Roughly 0.45 to 1 ug RNA was reverse transcribed with random hexamers. One entry per CDR3 protein, called by TCRdb with MiXCR from the immunoSEQ multiplex PCR reads. The sample yields about 300,000 distinct CDR3 sequences, approximately 85% seen once. V gave up 4 bases and J gave up 3 bases; unmatched junction bases: 7. From germline, CDR1 is MNHEY and CDR2 SMNVEV (reference sequence). CDR3 length: 15 residues.

This clonotype originated in a human donor with multiple sclerosis. Sequencing was carried out using CD8+ T cells from PBMCs. V gene TRBV27 combines with J gene TRBJ2-3; TRBD1 matches 7 bases. CDR3: CASSWETGMTDTQYF. The CDR3 DNA follows: TGTGCCAGCAGTTGGGAGACAGGGATGACAGATACGCAGTATTTT.